This note documents a single T cell receptor beta chain sequence. These data originate in a study of blood T cell repertoires in COVID-19. Study in general: PBMCs, B-cell-depleted T cells, or T cells were the source of the cDNA or gDNA that made up the material.

Study processing details: Estimates of nucleated cell counts were drawn from the amplification of reference gene primers. Method: immunoSEQ multiplex PCR; TCRdb's copy keeps in-frame clones and lacks some. V and J calls and clone size follow that table, whereas D and trimming were derived from the DNA. The data show a few hundred thousand clones, approximately 82% seen once. Trimming cost V 5 bases and J 7 bases, with 8 bases left between them. The CDR3 loop spans 11 amino acids. This receptor was identified in a human donor in a cohort sampled during active COVID-19. J is TRBJ1-2 and V is TRBV12-3 or TRBV12-4; no definite D call. Sequenced input: peripheral blood. CDR3 nucleotides: TGTGCCAGCAGTCTGAACAGTGGCTACACCTTC. Protein product: CASSLNSGYTF.